This entry lists 20 T cell receptor beta chains sequenced from one sample in a study of blood T cell repertoires in COVID-19. Generated by immunoSEQ multiplex PCR, the TCRdb table keeps only in-frame clones and is missing some. Among 50,000 to 70,000 clones listed, 75% to 85% were seen once. The sample consisted of peripheral blood. These receptors came from a woman aged 60-75 years with acute or convalescent COVID-19.

The count of this clone is one. The chain employs TRBV19 and TRBJ1-2, with a tentative D call TRBD1 (6 bases). The germline CDR1 and CDR2 sequences are LNHDA and SQIVND (reference sequence). V lost 4 bases and J 8 bases, leaving 11 bases between the germline ends. The CDR3 contains 12 residues. Written as DNA, the CDR3 is TGTGCCAGTAGTACCGGGGGGGGCGGCTACACCTTC. Its protein is CASSTGGGGYTF.

V gene TRBV4-1 combines with J gene TRBJ2-3; D is unresolved. Germline V gene data show CDR1 as MGHRA and CDR2 as YSYEKL. This CDR3 has 14 residues. The V and J ends lost 4 bases and 0 bases respectively, with 8 bases between them. The CDR3 loop reads CASSPTISTDTQYF. The CDR3 bases are TGCGCCAGCAGCCCTACTATTAGCACAGATACGCAGTATTTT.

This clone appeared a single time. Here the CDR3 reads CGTGAGNSPLHF. DNA of the CDR3: TGTGGGACAGGGGCCGGTAATTCACCCCTCCACTTT. This chain joins TRBV19 and TRBJ1-6, with 9 bases matching TRBD1. Germline loops: CDR1 LNHDA, CDR2 SQIVND (reference sequence). This CDR3 comprises 12 residues.

The chain carries TRBV18 and TRBJ1-4; D gene unclear. With 2 bases removed from V and 8 bases from J, the gap between germline ends came to 12 bases. This CDR3 has 14 residues. The V gene's germline CDR1 is KGHSH and CDR2 LQKENI. In DNA form, the CDR3 reads TGTGCCAGCTCACCATCCGGGTTTGGCGAAAAACTGTTTTTT. Translating gives CASSPSGFGEKLFF.

This chain links TRBV10-2 with TRBJ1-1; D might be TRBD1 (6 bases). Trimming pared 2 bases from V and 3 bases from J, leaving 13 bases between. The CDR3 has 15 residues. CDR1 WSHSY and CDR2 SAAADI come from the germline V gene. The CDR3 nucleotides read TGCGCCAGCAGTGAGGTAGCCAGGGGTGACACTGAAGCTTTCTTT. Protein: CASSEVARGDTEAFF.

This clone was picked up a small number of times. This chain uses TRBV6-5 with TRBJ1-2; no reliable D call. Germline values: CDR1 MNHEY, CDR2 SVGAGI. The CDR3 is made up of 12 amino acids. V was clipped by 5 bases and J by 5 bases, with 9 bases between them. In DNA, the CDR3 is TGTGCCAGCAGTCCTCGGGGTTATGGCTACACCTTC. Translating it yields CASSPRGYGYTF.

This chain links TRBV10-3 with TRBJ2-1; 7 positions agree with TRBD1. CDR3 length: 15 amino acids. J lost 3 bases, V lost 6 bases, and 8 bases had no gene match. Germline V gives CDR1 ENHRY, CDR2 SYGVKD. The DNA of the CDR3 is TGTGCCATCAGGGACGACAGGGCCGGCTACAATGAGCAGTTCTTC. Protein: CAIRDDRAGYNEQFF.

This chain's CDR3 is CAWQDRGRPLHF. As DNA, the CDR3 is TGTGCCTGGCAGGACAGGGGGAGACCCCTCCACTTT. The chain links TRBV30 to TRBJ1-6, with TRBD1 matching 10 bases. The V and J ends lost 5 bases and 12 bases, in that order; junction bases with no gene match: 4. The germline CDR1 and CDR2 sequences are GTSNPN and SVGIG (reference sequence). This CDR3 is built from 12 residues.

The table lists this clone with a count of one. The V call is TRBV29-1, the J call TRBJ2-3; D perhaps matches TRBD2 (6 bases). CDR3 length: 14 amino acids. Trimming cost V 6 bases and J 2 bases, with 15 bases left between them. The germline gives CDR1 SQVTM, CDR2 ANQGSEA. The chain's CDR3 is CSVSWRGPTDTQYF. CDR3 DNA: TGCAGCGTAAGTTGGAGGGGTCCCACAGATACGCAGTATTTT.

This rearrangement joins TRBV5-4 to TRBJ2-6; D remains unclear. Deletions cut 4 bases from V and 2 bases from J, with 7 bases between. Germline lookup yields CDR1 SGHNT and CDR2 YYREEE (reference sequence). The CDR3 loop spans 14 amino acids. CDR3 sequence (DNA): TGTGCCAGCAGCCGCCCGGCTGGGGCCAACGTCCTGACTTTC. Translation: CASSRPAGANVLTF.

The chain links TRBV14 to TRBJ2-1; 13 positions agree with TRBD2. Germline assignment: CDR1 SGHDN and CDR2 FVKESK. Trimming at V came to 4 bases and at J to 10 bases, leaving 10 bases not matched to a gene. The CDR3 has 16 residues. The CDR3 here is CASSRYGTSGVREQFF. CDR3 nucleotide sequence: TGTGCCAGCAGCCGCTATGGGACTAGCGGGGTGAGAGAGCAGTTCTTC. Supplemented by reference TRBV14 and TRBJ2-1, the full variable domain reads EAGVTQFPSHSVIEKGQTVTLRCDPISGHDNLYWYRRVMGKEIKFLLHFVKESKQDESGMPNNRFLAERTGGTYSTLKVQPAELEDSGVYFCASSRYGTSGVREQFFGPGTRLTVL.

V and J are TRBV10-3 and TRBJ1-1, with 7 bases identical to TRBD1. Per germline, CDR1 ENHRY and CDR2 SYGVKD. The ends lost 2 bases at V and 0 bases at J; junction bases unmatched: 3. The CDR3 covers 15 residues. CDR3 bases: TGTGCCATCAGTGAGGGGGACAGCTTGAACACTGAAGCTTTCTTT. Encoded protein: CAISEGDSLNTEAFF.

The V and J genes are TRBV30 and TRBJ1-1, with D possibly being TRBD1 (5 bases). CDR1 GTSNPN and CDR2 SVGIG come from the germline V gene (reference sequence). This CDR3 has 12 residues. The V gene lost 6 bases and the J gene lost 4 bases, with 12 bases spanning the gap. CDR3 sequence: CACPGGFTEAFF. The CDR3 nucleotides read TGTGCCTGTCCCGGGGGTTTCACTGAAGCTTTCTTT.

The rearrangement uses TRBV9 and TRBJ1-3, with D hard to call. Trimming took off 2 bases at V and 6 bases at J, with 12 bases between the two ends. The CDR3 has 14 amino acids. CDR1 and CDR2 from the germline V gene are SGDLS and YYNGEE. DNA of the CDR3: TGTGCCAGCAGCGTGAGGGAGGGTTCAAACACCATATATTTT. It yields the protein CASSVREGSNTIYF.

The rearrangement links TRBV10-2 to TRBJ1-1, with 8 bases identical to TRBD1. V lost 6 bases to trimming and J lost 2 bases; unmatched junction nucleotides: 2. CDR1 WSHSY and CDR2 SAAADI come from the germline V gene. The CDR3 spans 13 residues. For the CDR3, the DNA is TGCGCCAGCAGGGGACAGGCCAACACTGAAGCTTTCTTT. The encoded protein is CASRGQANTEAFF.

Concerning this clone: Other DNA sequences within the sample encode an identical CDR3. The chain joins TRBV5-1 to TRBJ2-1; TRBD2 aligns across 10 bases. The CDR3 contains 16 residues. With 5 bases clipped from V and 0 bases from J, the junction kept 5 bases outside the gene matches. CDR1 and CDR2 (germline): SGHRS, YFSETQ. The CDR3 DNA is TGCGCCAGCAGTTCTAGCGGGGGAAGCTCCTACAATGAGCAGTTCTTC. It translates to CASSSSGGSSYNEQFF.

This clone was seen only a few times. The J gene is TRBJ1-1, the V gene TRBV18; 7 nucleotides match TRBD1. The CDR3 has 15 amino acids. With 0 bases clipped from V and 1 base from J, the junction kept 2 bases outside the gene matches. CDR1 and CDR2 (germline): KGHSH, LQKENI. The CDR3 here is CASSPPDRPNTEAFF. As DNA, the CDR3 is TGTGCCAGCTCACCACCGGACAGGCCGAACACTGAAGCTTTCTTT. Based on the CDR3 plus reference TRBV18 and TRBJ1-1, the full variable domain is NAGVMQNPRHLVRRRGQEARLRCSPMKGHSHVYWYRQLPEEGLKFMVYLQKENIIDESGMPKERFSAEFPKEGPSILRIQQVVRGDSAAYFCASSPPDRPNTEAFFGQGTRLTVV.

This CDR3 reads CASSRSAGLSGYTF. The CDR3 nucleotides are TGTGCCAGCAGCCGCAGCGCAGGGCTGAGCGGCTACACCTTC. This chain links TRBV2 with TRBJ1-2; D might be TRBD1 (5 bases). The CDR3 runs to 14 residues. Trimming cost V 6 bases and J 8 bases, with 19 bases left between them. CDR1 and CDR2 (germline): SNHLY, FYNNEI.

The chain links TRBV6-5 to TRBJ1-2; D call uncertain. V lost 7 bases and J 4 bases, leaving 13 bases between the germline ends. The germline V gene encodes CDR1 MNHEY and CDR2 SVGAGI. This CDR3 spans 13 amino acids. CDR3 protein: CASTRGEGYGYTF. The CDR3 nucleotides read TGTGCCAGCACCCGGGGAGAGGGCTATGGCTACACCTTC.

The V and J genes are TRBV5-4 and TRBJ1-2, with D hard to call. From germline, CDR1 is SGHNT and CDR2 YYREEE (reference sequence). The CDR3 consists of 13 residues. Between the trimmed V and J ends, which lost 4 bases and 9 bases, there was a span of 16 bases. The CDR3, as DNA: TGTGCCAGCAGCCTTGGGTACAGAGATCGCTACACCTTC. Encoded protein: CASSLGYRDRYTF.